This T cell receptor beta chain was retrieved from a study of T cell responses to AZD1222 COVID-19 vaccine. Turning to the study itself: Analyses pooled second doses at about 4 or about 12 weeks. Study findings and constraints: Reports indicate that nearly half of spike-specific TCRs are directed at unmutated variant regions. The study found Spike-specific TCR breadth and depth rose after two AZD1222 doses. Scientists sampled the repertoires only once the peak T cell response had passed.

A note on this clone: The target antigen is unknown.

Here immunoSEQ multiplex PCR was the method, and the copy in TCRdb shows in-frame clones only, minus some. Of about 120,000 clones in the sample, over 75% were seen once. Germline CDR1 reads SGHNT; CDR2 reads YYREEE (reference sequence). CDR3 length: 15 residues. V lost 1 base, J lost 0 bases, and 8 bases lay in between. This chain links TRBV5-4 with TRBJ2-1, with D uncertain. The input for sequencing was peripheral blood, taken on day 0 of AZD1222 vaccination. The clonotype was recovered from an adult in good health. CDR3 loop: CASSLRLPSYNEQFF. The CDR3 region has the DNA TGTGCCAGCAGCTTGAGGCTACCCTCCTACAATGAGCAGTTCTTC.